The rows below give T cell receptor beta chains drawn from one sample of a study of cytomegalovirus exposure and HLA in healthy donors. Sequenced by immunoSEQ multiplex PCR; TCRdb stores in-frame clones only, minus some. The data show about 190,000 clones, with 70% to 90% seen just once and around 2.1% held by the top ten. The sequenced sample consisted of PBMCs. These receptors came from a young woman in good health and CMV-seropositive. Each CDR3 is given with its conserved first and last residue. The order of the fields is J gene, clone size, D gene, V gene, CDR3 DNA, CDR3 protein. A D gene is named only where the DNA matches it firmly. Size is omitted from some rows. Given values are once, few, many or a class for expanded clones.

TRBJ1-3 - - TRBV20-1 TGCAGTGCTCCAGTAGGAAACACCATATATTTT CSAPVGNTIYF
TRBJ1-1 few - TRBV5-4 TGTGCCAGCAGCTTGGACCGGGACATCTACACAGCTTTCTTT CASSLDRDIYTAFF
TRBJ1-2 - - TRBV7-9 TGTGCCAGCAGCTTTTCTTCCGACTATGGCTACACCTTC CASSFSSDYGYTF
TRBJ2-6 - - TRBV28 TGTGCCAGCAGTTGGGGGCGAGGAACGCCTCACTCTGGGGCCAACGTCCTGACTTTC CASSWGRGTPHSGANVLTF
TRBJ2-1 - - TRBV7-9 TGTGCCAGCAGCCAGGCCTCCATCTACAATGAGCAGTTCTTC CASSQASIYNEQFF
TRBJ2-5 - - TRBV2 TGTGCCAGCAAAGCGGTCCAAGAGACCCAGTACTTC CASKAVQETQYF
TRBJ1-1 - TRBD1 TRBV7-6 TGTGCCAGCAGCTTTGGCGGGACAGGGCTAACTTTCTTT CASSFGGTGLTFF
TRBJ2-7 few - TRBV15 TGTGCCACCAGCAGAGATCGGAGGGGTCTCAACGAGCAGTACTTC CATSRDRRGLNEQYF
TRBJ2-5 few TRBD1 TRBV5-6 TGTGCCAGCAGCTTGGGCGGACAGGGGGTCGTCGAGACCCAGTACTTC CASSLGGQGVVETQYF
TRBJ1-1 - - TRBV9 TGTGCCAGCAGCCCTACTCGGACAGCCAACACTGAAGCTTTCTTT CASSPTRTANTEAFF
TRBJ2-2 once - TRBV30 TGTGCCTGGAGTGTACTTCGATCCGGGGAGCTGTTTTTT CAWSVLRSGELFF
TRBJ2-3 - TRBD2 TRBV27 TGTGCCAGCAGTAATCTAGCGGGGTATGAAGATACGCAGTATTTT CASSNLAGYEDTQYF
TRBJ1-5 few - TRBV4-1 TGCGCCAGCAGCCAAGAGACGGGCCTGGGGGGTAGGGTAGGTAGCAATCAGCCCCAGCATTTT CASSQETGLGGRVGSNQPQHF
TRBJ1-5 few - TRBV7-2 TGTGCCAGCAGAAATTCAAATCAGCCCCAGCATTTT CASRNSNQPQHF
TRBJ2-7 once TRBD2 TRBV2 TGTGCCAGCAGTGCACTAGCGGGGTCCTACGAGCAGTACTTC CASSALAGSYEQYF
TRBJ2-1 - TRBD2 TRBV27 TGTGCCAGCAGTTTCCACTCTAGCGGGGGTGCCTACAATGAGCAGTTCTTC CASSFHSSGGAYNEQFF
TRBJ1-5 once TRBD1 TRBV6-5 TGTGCCAGCAGTTTCCGACAGGGGGCCGGTCAGCCCCAGCATTTT CASSFRQGAGQPQHF
TRBJ1-5 - - TRBV7-9 TGTGCCAGCAGCCCACCAAATAGGGGGACCAATCAGCCCCAGCATTTT CASSPPNRGTNQPQHF
TRBJ2-1 - - TRBV12-2 TGTGCAAGTCGCTTAGGGAGGGGGCCACTGGATGAGCAGTTCTTC CASRLGRGPLDEQFF
TRBJ2-1 - TRBD1 TRBV19 TGTGCCAGTAGTATAACGGGAACAGGGGACAATGAGCAGTTCTTC CASSITGTGDNEQFF
TRBJ2-1 - - TRBV6-5 TGTGCCAGCAGTTACACCCGACAACAATACAATGAGCAGTTCTTC CASSYTRQQYNEQFF
TRBJ2-5 - - TRBV14 TGTGCCAGCAGCCAAGGCTGGGAGGAAGAGACCCAGTACTTC CASSQGWEEETQYF
TRBJ1-1 - TRBD1 TRBV5-6 TGTGCCAGCAGCTTGGGGACAGGGATGAACACTGAAGCTTTCTTT CASSLGTGMNTEAFF